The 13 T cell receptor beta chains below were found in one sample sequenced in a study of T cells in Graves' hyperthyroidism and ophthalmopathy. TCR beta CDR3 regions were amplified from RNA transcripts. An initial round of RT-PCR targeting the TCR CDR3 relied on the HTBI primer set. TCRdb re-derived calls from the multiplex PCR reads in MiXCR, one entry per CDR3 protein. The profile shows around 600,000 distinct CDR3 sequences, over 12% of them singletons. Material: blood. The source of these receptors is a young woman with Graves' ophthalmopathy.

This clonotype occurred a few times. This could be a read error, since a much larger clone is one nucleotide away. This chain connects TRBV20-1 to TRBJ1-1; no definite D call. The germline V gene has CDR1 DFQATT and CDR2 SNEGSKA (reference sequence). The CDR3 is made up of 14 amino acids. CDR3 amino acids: CSAPERRLNTEAFF. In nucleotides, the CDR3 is TGCTCCGCTCCCGAGAGAAGGCTGAACACTGAAGCTTTCTTT.

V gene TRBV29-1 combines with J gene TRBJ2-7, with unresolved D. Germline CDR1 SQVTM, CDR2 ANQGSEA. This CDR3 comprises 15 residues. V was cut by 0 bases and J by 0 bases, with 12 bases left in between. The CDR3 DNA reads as TGCAGCGTTGAAGACCCAGCGCAGAGCTCCTACGAGCAGTACTTC. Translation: CSVEDPAQSSYEQYF.

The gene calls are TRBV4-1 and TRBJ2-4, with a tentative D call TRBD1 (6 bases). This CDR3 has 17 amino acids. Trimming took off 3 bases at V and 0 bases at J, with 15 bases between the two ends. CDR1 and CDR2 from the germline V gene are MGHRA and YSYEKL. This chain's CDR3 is CASSHLPGVLAKNIQYF. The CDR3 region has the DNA TGCGCCAGCAGCCATCTACCAGGGGTCCTAGCCAAAAACATTCAGTACTTC.

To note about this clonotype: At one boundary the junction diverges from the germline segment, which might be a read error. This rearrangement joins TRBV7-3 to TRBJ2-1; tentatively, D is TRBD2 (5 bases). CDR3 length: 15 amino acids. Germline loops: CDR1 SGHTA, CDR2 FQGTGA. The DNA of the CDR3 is TGTGCCAGCAGCCTGTCGGGGAGCTCCTACAATGAGCAGCTCTTC. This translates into CASSLSGSSYNEQLF.

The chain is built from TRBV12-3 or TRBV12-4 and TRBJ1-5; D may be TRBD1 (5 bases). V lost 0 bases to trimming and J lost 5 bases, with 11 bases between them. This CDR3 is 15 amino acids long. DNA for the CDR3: TGTGCCAGCAGTTTAGCCCTCAGGGTTTATCAGCCCCAGCATTTT. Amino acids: CASSLALRVYQPQHF.

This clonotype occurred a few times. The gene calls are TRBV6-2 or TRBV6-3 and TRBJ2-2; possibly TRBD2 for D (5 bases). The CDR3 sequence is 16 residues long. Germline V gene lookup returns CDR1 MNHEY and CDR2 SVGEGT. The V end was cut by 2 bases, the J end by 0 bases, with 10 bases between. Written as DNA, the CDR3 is TGTGCCAGCAGTTACAGGGCGGGTCCGAACACCGGGGAGCTGTTTTTT. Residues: CASSYRAGPNTGELFF.

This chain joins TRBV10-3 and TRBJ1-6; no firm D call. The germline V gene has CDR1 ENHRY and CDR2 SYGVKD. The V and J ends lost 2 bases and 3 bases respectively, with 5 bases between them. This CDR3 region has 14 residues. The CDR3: CAISERDYNSPLHF. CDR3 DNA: TGTGCCATCAGTGAGCGGGACTATAATTCACCCCTCCACTTT.

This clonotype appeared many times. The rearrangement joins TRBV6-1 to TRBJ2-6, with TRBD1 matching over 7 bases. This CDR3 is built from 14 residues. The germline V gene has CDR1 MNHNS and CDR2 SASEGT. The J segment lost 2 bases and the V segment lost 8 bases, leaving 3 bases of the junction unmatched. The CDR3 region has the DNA TGTGCCAGCGAGGGGGCTCCTGGGGCCAACGTCCTGACTTTC. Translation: CASEGAPGANVLTF.

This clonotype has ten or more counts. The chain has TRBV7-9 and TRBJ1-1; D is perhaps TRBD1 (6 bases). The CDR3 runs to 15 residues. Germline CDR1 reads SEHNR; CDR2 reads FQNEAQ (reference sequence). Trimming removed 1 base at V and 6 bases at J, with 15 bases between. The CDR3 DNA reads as TGTGCCAGCAGCTTAGGGGGACAAGGAACCTCTGAAGCTTTCTTT. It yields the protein CASSLGGQGTSEAFF.

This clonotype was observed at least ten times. CDR3 DNA sequence: TGTGCCAGCACAGCTAGCGGGAGCACAGATACGCAGTATTTT. This translates into CASTASGSTDTQYF. J is TRBJ2-3 and V is TRBV2, with 8 bases matching TRBD2. The germline V gene has CDR1 SNHLY and CDR2 FYNNEI. This CDR3 comprises 14 residues. Trimming at V came to 7 bases and at J to 0 bases, leaving 3 bases not matched to a gene.

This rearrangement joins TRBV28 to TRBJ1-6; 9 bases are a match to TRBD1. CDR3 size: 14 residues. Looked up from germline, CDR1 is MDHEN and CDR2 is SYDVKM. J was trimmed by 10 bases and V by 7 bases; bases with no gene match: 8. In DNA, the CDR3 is TGTGCCAGCAATCCAGGACAGGGGATATCACCCCTCCACTTT. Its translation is CASNPGQGISPLHF. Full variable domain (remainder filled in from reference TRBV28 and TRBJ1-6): DVKVTQSSRYLVKRTGEKVFLECVQDMDHENMFWYRQDPGLGLRLIYFSYDVKMKEKGDIPEGYSVSREKKERFSLILESASTNQTSMYLCASNPGQGISPLHFGNGTRLTVT.

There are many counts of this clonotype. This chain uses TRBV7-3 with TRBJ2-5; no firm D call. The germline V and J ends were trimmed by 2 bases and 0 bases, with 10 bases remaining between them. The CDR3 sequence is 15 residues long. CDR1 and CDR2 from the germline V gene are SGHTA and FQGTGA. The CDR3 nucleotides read TGTGCCAGCAGCTTAGACGGCCAGAACCAAGAGACCCAGTACTTC. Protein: CASSLDGQNQETQYF.

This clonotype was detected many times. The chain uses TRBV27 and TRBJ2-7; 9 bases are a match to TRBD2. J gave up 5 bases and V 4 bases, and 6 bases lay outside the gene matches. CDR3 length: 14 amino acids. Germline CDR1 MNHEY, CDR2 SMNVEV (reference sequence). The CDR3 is CASSYLAGRHEQYF. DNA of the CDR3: TGTGCCAGCAGTTACCTAGCGGGGAGGCACGAGCAGTACTTC.